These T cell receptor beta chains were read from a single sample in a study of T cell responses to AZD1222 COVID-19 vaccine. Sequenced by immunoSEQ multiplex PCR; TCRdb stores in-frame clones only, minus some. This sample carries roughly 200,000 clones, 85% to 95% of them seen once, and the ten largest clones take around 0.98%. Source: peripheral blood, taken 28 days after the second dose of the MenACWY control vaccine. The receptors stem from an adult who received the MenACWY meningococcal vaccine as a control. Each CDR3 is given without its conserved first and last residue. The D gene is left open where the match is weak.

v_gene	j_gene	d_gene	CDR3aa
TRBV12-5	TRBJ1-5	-	ASGSPGHNQPQH
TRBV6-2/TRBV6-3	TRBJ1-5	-	ASSASGHPSNQPQH
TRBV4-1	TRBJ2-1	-	ASSQEGRRLNEQF
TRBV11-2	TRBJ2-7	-	ASSSSRIYEQY
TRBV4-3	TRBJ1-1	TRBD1	ASSQGRGLTTEAF
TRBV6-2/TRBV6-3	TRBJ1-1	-	ASSVNTEAF
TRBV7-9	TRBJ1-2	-	ASSLEVGAGAT
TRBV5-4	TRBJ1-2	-	ASSGRGAEGYT
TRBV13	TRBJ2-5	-	ASSLGRTQETQY
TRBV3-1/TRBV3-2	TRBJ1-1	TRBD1	ASRTTGGITEAF
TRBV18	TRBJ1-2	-	ASSPEQGRRYGYT
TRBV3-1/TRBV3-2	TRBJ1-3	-	ASSQGWNTIY
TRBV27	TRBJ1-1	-	ASSPAGRINTEAF
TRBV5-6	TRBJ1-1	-	ASRNQGSVNTEAF
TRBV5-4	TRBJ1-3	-	ASSNARSGNTIY
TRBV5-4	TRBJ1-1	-	ASRTEDPNTEAF